This T cell receptor beta chain was recorded in a study of cytomegalovirus exposure and HLA in healthy donors. Study-level background: The approximately 700 first-cohort repertoires shared a platform with the 100 to 150 validation repertoires, as reported in a later analysis. Study-wide results and caveats: A list of 150 to 200 TCR beta chains associated with cytomegalovirus was given. High sensitivity and specificity were reportedly achieved when the classifier diagnosed cytomegalovirus status.

Donors came from a validation cohort of approximately 110 subjects, distinct from the first 666-subject cohort. Looked up from germline, CDR1 is SGHDT and CDR2 is YYEEEE. The CDR3 extends over 12 amino acids. Trimming took off 6 bases at V and 9 bases at J, with 16 bases between the two ends. Sequencing was performed with immunoSEQ multiplex PCR; in TCRdb, only in-frame clones are kept and a portion is missing. The data contain fewer than 150,000 clones, roughly 90% of them seen just once; the ten biggest clones take up approximately 1.5%. This clone was observed once. What it recognizes is unknown. Source material: PBMCs. This clonotype was obtained from a man aged 25 to 40 in good health and CMV-seronegative. The chain combines TRBV5-6 with TRBJ2-7, with a possible D match to TRBD2 (5 bases). Written as DNA, the CDR3 is TGTGCCAGCACTACCCCGCTCGGGATGCAGTACTTC. Translation gives CASTTPLGMQYF.